This T cell receptor beta chain was found in a study of response to subunit inactivated influenza vaccine. Study-wide findings and caveats: Authors suggested that a seasonal influenza vaccination recruits few new T cells each time.

This clonotype was found many times. Its target is unknown. V was trimmed by 4 bases and J by 2 bases, leaving 16 bases between them. The germline V gene encodes CDR1 SGHRS and CDR2 YFSETQ. The CDR3 totals 16 residues. TCRdb passed the RT-PCR reads through MiXCR, listing each CDR3 protein once. The sample contains roughly 460,000 distinct CDR3 sequences, around 9.9% of which appear only once. Here the sequenced sample was PBMCs from blood, taken 35 to 45 days after vaccination. The sequence was obtained from a man between 45 and 60 years old who received an inactivated influenza vaccine. The chain combines TRBV5-1 with TRBJ2-1; TRBD1 is a possible D gene (6 bases). CDR3 nucleotides: TGCGCCAGCAGCCTCGCCGGGACACTGACCTACAATGAGCAGTTCTTC. Translated: CASSLAGTLTYNEQFF. The full variable domain, in which reference TRBV5-1 and TRBJ2-1 provide the parts outside the CDR3, is KAGVTQTPRYLIKTRGQQVTLSCSPISGHRSVSWYQQTPGQGLQFLFEYFSETQRNKGNFPGRFSGRQFSNSRSEMNVSTLELGDSALYLCASSLAGTLTYNEQFFGPGTRLTVL.